Each of the 17 T cell receptor beta chains below was sequenced from the same sample in a study of a mutant IDH1 vaccine in newly diagnosed glioma (dated by TCRdb to about 2021). No cognate antigen is known for these TCRs. The method behind the library was the immunoSEQ multiplex PCR assay. Drawn from immuneACCESS, this table holds only the in-frame rearrangements with V and J called that TCRdb kept. Clones are partly lost; checked studies trace under half to an unresolved V gene and leave the rest unexplained. This sample gives 40,000 or so clones in total; 65% to 85% of them show up just once. The ten biggest clones cover roughly 2.4% of the sample. The time point tag for this specimen amounts to: week 23, last vaccination. Each vaccine dose was 300 ug of a 20-mer mutant IDH1 peptide in Montanide, given subcutaneously with topical imiquimod. The sequences come from PBMCs, collected from a glioma patient whose treatment included an IDH1 peptide vaccine. These TCRs come from a woman aged 18 to 35 with glioma. Some clones in this sample may be carry-over from other donors' samples.

J is TRBJ2-3 and V is TRBV11-2; D unresolved. The CDR3 is 14 residues long. V was clipped by 3 bases and J by 1 base, with 8 bases between them. Germline V gene lookup returns CDR1 SGHAT and CDR2 FQNNGV. The CDR3 DNA is TGTGCCAGCAGCTTCGGCAGACGCACAGATACGCAGTATTTT. This gives the protein CASSFGRRTDTQYF.

The V and J genes are TRBV7-9 and TRBJ2-7, with a tentative D call TRBD2 (6 bases). This CDR3 spans 16 amino acids. Germline V lookup: CDR1 SEHNR, CDR2 FQNEAQ (reference sequence). Deletions cut 5 bases from V and 4 bases from J, with 21 bases between. Written as DNA, the CDR3 is TGTGCCAGCAGCAATGGGGGGTGGACGGGAATTTACGAGCAGTACTTC. It is translated as CASSNGGWTGIYEQYF. Together with reference TRBV7-9 and TRBJ2-7, the CDR3 gives the full variable domain: DTGVSQNPRHKITKRGQNVTFRCDPISEHNRLYWYRQTLGQGPEFLTYFQNEAQLEKSRLLSDRFSAERPKGSFSTLEIQRTEQGDSAMYLCASSNGGWTGIYEQYFGPGTRLTVT.

The chain carries TRBV27 and TRBJ1-1; D is possibly TRBD1 (6 bases). Germline CDR1 is MNHEY and CDR2 is SMNVEV (reference sequence). The CDR3 totals 16 residues. The germline V and J ends were trimmed by 2 bases and 0 bases, with 13 bases remaining between them. The CDR3 DNA is TGTGCCAGCAGTTTAAGGGGGAGCCCCTTGAACACTGAAGCTTTCTTT. The encoded protein is CASSLRGSPLNTEAFF.

The V and J genes are TRBV5-6 and TRBJ2-7; D is possibly TRBD2 (7 bases). CDR1 SGHDT and CDR2 YYEEEE come from the germline V gene. CDR3 size: 16 residues. The germline V and J ends were trimmed by 6 bases and 0 bases, with 19 bases remaining between them. The chain's CDR3 is CASNLRGPSGSYEQYF. The CDR3 DNA is TGTGCCAGCAACCTACGGGGGCCTAGCGGCTCCTACGAGCAGTACTTC.

The chain is built from TRBV19 and TRBJ1-1; D ambiguous. This CDR3 contains 14 residues. V was shortened by 8 bases and J by 4 bases, with 17 bases between the two germline ends. Germline V lookup: CDR1 LNHDA, CDR2 SQIVND (reference sequence). The DNA for the CDR3 is TGTGCCAGTGGCCCCTTGGAACGGATCACTGAAGCTTTCTTT. Amino acids: CASGPLERITEAFF.

This clone was counted a few times. V is TRBV7-3 and J is TRBJ1-5, with D tentatively TRBD1 (5 bases). Trimming took off 0 bases at V and 2 bases at J, with 5 bases between the two ends. Germline V gene sequence: CDR1 SGHTA, CDR2 FQGTGA. This CDR3 has 14 residues. The CDR3 protein is CASSLTGGNQPQHF. The CDR3 DNA reads TGTGCCAGCAGCTTAACAGGGGGCAATCAGCCCCAGCATTTT.

This sequence joins TRBV10-1 and TRBJ1-4; D is undetermined. Germline V gene data show CDR1 as WNHNN and CDR2 as SYGVQD (reference sequence). V was trimmed by 0 bases and J by 10 bases, leaving 3 bases between them. There are 11 residues in the CDR3. This CDR3 reads CASSESGKLFF. CDR3 DNA: TGCGCCAGCAGTGAGTCAGGAAAACTGTTTTTT.

The chain employs TRBV27 and TRBJ1-4; 7 bases agree with TRBD1. Germline V gene sequence: CDR1 MNHEY, CDR2 SMNVEV (reference sequence). This CDR3 region has 14 residues. Unmatched junction bases numbered 5, after V lost 2 bases and J lost 8 bases. CDR3 bases: TGTGCCAGCAGTTTAGGGGGGACAGACGAAAAACTGTTTTTT. Encoded protein: CASSLGGTDEKLFF.

This clone appeared a single time. The V call is TRBV10-3, the J call TRBJ2-3, with TRBD1 matching 8 bases. V shed 6 bases and J 1 base; nucleotides not matched to a gene: 6. Per the germline V gene, CDR1 is ENHRY and CDR2 is SYGVKD. CDR3 length equals 15 residues. The CDR3 reads CAISEGQVGTDTQYF. The DNA for the CDR3 is TGTGCCATCAGCGAGGGACAGGTGGGCACAGATACGCAGTATTTT.

The V and J genes are TRBV6-5 and TRBJ2-7; possibly TRBD1 for D (5 bases). Trimming stripped 0 bases from V and 0 bases from J, with 12 bases between. The CDR3 consists of 16 residues. CDR1 is MNHEY and CDR2 is SVGAGI in the germline V gene. The CDR3 DNA follows: TGTGCCAGCAGTTACTCTTCACAGGTAGTCTCCTACGAGCAGTACTTC. Its translation: CASSYSSQVVSYEQYF.

The V and J genes are TRBV28 and TRBJ1-5; TRBD1 is a possible D gene (6 bases). Germline CDR1 reads MDHEN; CDR2 reads SYDVKM. V shed 6 bases and J shed 6 bases, with 15 bases lying between them. The CDR3 length is 14 residues. CDR3 DNA sequence: TGTGCCAGCAGCCCGGGACACGGTCGTCAGCCCCAGCATTTT. Protein product: CASSPGHGRQPQHF. Full variable domain (remainder filled in from reference TRBV28 and TRBJ1-5): DVKVTQSSRYLVKRTGEKVFLECVQDMDHENMFWYRQDPGLGLRLIYFSYDVKMKEKGDIPEGYSVSREKKERFSLILESASTNQTSMYLCASSPGHGRQPQHFGDGTRLSIL.

The V and J genes are TRBV11-3 and TRBJ2-7; D call uncertain. V was trimmed by 0 bases and J by 6 bases, leaving 6 bases between them. The CDR3 covers 12 residues. Germline V gives CDR1 SGHNT, CDR2 YENEEA. CDR3 protein: CASSLEGSEQYF. DNA of the CDR3: TGTGCCAGCAGCTTAGAGGGAAGCGAGCAGTACTTC.

The chain uses TRBV19 and TRBJ1-3, with D hard to call. Per germline, CDR1 LNHDA and CDR2 SQIVND (reference sequence). The CDR3 totals 14 residues. Trimming shortened V by 7 bases and J by 0 bases, and 10 bases separated the two germline ends. The CDR3 DNA sequence: TGTGCCAGTAATAAGCAGCACTCTGGAAACACCATATATTTT. Protein product: CASNKQHSGNTIYF.

This sequence joins TRBV6-1 and TRBJ1-5; TRBD1 might be the D (5 bases). V lost 6 bases, J lost 6 bases, and 18 bases lay in between. This CDR3 is 15 amino acids long. Germline V lookup: CDR1 MNHNS, CDR2 SASEGT. The DNA of the CDR3 is TGTGCCAGCAGGGGGGTTGGGAGCCCCAGTCAGCCCCAGCATTTT. Translating gives CASRGVGSPSQPQHF.

The chain uses TRBV5-6 and TRBJ1-4; 11 positions match TRBD1. V shed 4 bases, J shed 6 bases, and the junction held 14 bases outside the gene matches. The V gene's germline CDR1 is SGHDT and CDR2 YYEEEE. This CDR3 contains 18 residues. The DNA of the CDR3 is TGTGCCAGCAGCGCTTATGGGACAGGGGGGGACTCGGATGAAAAACTGTTTTTT. Translation: CASSAYGTGGDSDEKLFF.

In this sample, this clone turned up a few times. The V gene is TRBV27, the J gene TRBJ2-7; 13 positions agree with TRBD2. The germline CDR1 and CDR2 sequences are MNHEY and SMNVEV (reference sequence). The CDR3 is 14 amino acids. V gave up 6 bases and J gave up 5 bases; unmatched junction bases: 4. In nucleotides, the CDR3 is TGTGCCAGCAGGGGGACTAGCGGGACCCACGAGCAGTACTTC. Translation: CASRGTSGTHEQYF.

The rearrangement links TRBV12-5 to TRBJ2-1; TRBD2 matches 15 bases. After removal of 3 bases from V and 5 bases from J, the junction contained 5 bases not matched to a gene. The germline V gene encodes CDR1 LGHNT and CDR2 FRNRAP. The CDR3 extends over 17 amino acids. The CDR3 bases are TGTGCTAGTGGTTTCGGGACTAGCGGGGGGACCCACAATGAGCAGTTCTTC. It translates to CASGFGTSGGTHNEQFF.